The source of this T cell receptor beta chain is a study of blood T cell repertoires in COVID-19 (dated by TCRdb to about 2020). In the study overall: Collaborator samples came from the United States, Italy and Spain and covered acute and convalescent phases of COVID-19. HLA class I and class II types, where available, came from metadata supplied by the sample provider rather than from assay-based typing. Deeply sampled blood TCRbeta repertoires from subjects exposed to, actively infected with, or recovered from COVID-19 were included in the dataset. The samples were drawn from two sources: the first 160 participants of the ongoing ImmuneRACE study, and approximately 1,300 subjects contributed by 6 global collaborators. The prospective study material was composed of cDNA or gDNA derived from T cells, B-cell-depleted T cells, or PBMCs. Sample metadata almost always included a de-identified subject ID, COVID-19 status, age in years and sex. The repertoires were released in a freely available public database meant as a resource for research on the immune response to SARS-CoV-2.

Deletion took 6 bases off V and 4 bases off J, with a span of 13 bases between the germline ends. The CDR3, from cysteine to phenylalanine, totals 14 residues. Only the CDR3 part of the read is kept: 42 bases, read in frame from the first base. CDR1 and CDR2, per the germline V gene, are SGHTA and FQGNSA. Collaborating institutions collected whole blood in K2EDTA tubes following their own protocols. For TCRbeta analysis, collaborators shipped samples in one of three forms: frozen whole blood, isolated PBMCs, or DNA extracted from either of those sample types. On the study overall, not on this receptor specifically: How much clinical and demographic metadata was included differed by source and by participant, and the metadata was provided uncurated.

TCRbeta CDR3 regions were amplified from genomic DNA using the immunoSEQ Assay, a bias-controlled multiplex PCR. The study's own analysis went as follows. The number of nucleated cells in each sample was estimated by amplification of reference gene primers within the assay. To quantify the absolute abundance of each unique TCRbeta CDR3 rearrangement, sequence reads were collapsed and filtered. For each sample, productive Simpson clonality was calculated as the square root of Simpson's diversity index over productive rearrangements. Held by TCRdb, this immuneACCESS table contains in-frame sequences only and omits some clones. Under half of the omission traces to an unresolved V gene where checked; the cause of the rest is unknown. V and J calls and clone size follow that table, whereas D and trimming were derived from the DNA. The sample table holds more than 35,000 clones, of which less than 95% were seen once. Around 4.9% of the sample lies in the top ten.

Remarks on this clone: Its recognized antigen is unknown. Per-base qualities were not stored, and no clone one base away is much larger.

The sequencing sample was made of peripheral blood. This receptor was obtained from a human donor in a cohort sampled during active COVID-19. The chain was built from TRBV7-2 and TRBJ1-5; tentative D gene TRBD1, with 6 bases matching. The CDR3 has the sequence CASSYNRVNQPQHF. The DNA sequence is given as TGTGCCAGCAGTTATAACAGGGTTAATCAGCCCCAGCATTTT.